This TCR beta chain was observed in a study of beta chain features in type 1 diabetes. The sequenced template was cDNA made from the entire isolated RNA. The data were produced by immunoSEQ multiplex PCR, yet TCRdb's version contains in-frame clones alone and is incomplete. The sample lists 300,000 or so clones, 6.5% to 10% occurring once. Germline V CDR1 and CDR2: MNHNS, SASEGT. V lost 5 bases and J 3 bases, leaving 10 bases between the germline ends. The CDR3 runs 13 residues. This clone was counted between two and nine times. The sample comprised central memory CD4+ T cells from blood. This sequence was found in a woman younger than 35 in good health. The rearrangement links TRBV6-1 to TRBJ2-5; D gene unclear. CDR3: CASSSRWEETQYF. The CDR3 DNA sequence: TGTGCCAGCAGTTCCCGATGGGAAGAGACCCAGTACTTC.